This entry is about one TCR beta chain. The data stem from a study of cytomegalovirus exposure and HLA in healthy donors. The PCR contained 60 Vbeta and 13 Jbeta primers. Method: immunoSEQ multiplex PCR; TCRdb's copy keeps in-frame clones and lacks some. The sample holds some 120,000 clones, 65% to 75% seen once. Trimming took off 6 bases at V and 3 bases at J, with 9 bases between the two ends. The CDR3 runs to 13 residues. Germline CDR1 SNHLY, CDR2 FYNNEI. This receptor was identified in a woman aged 50 to 60 in good health and CMV-seropositive. This rearrangement joins TRBV2 to TRBJ1-5; the D is unclear. The sequenced material came from PBMCs. The CDR3 is CASSARVNQPQHF. CDR3 nucleotide sequence: TGTGCCAGCAGCGCACGGGTCAATCAGCCCCAGCATTTT. Looking up the rest from reference TRBV2 and TRBJ1-5 gives the full variable domain: EPEVTQTPSHQVTQMGQEVILRCVPISNHLYFYWYRQILGQKVEFLVSFYNNEISEKSEIFDDQFSVERPDGSNFTLKIRSTKLEDSAMYFCASSARVNQPQHFGDGTRLSIL.